The rows below give T cell receptor beta chains drawn from one sample of a study of control samples from healthy donors and cancer patients. Some clones are missing from TCRdb's copy, which holds only in-frame ones; the method was immunoSEQ multiplex PCR. The repertoire has 100,000 to 150,000 clones, 80% to 95% of them found once; the top ten carry roughly 2.5%. The sequencing sample was made of blood. Receptors were obtained from a middle-aged man in good health. Both conserved end residues are part of each CDR3. A D gene is named only where the DNA matches it firmly. Clone size is given for some rows only: seen once, a few or many times, or a class if the clone is expanded.

d_gene | abundance | j_gene | v_gene | CDR3nt | CDR3aa
- | - | TRBJ1-6 | TRBV4-2 | TGTGCCAGCAGCTGGACGGGGTTTAATTCACCCCTCCACTTT | CASSWTGFNSPLHF
- | - | TRBJ1-6 | TRBV5-6 | TGTGCCAGCAGCTTGTACAGGGAAAATTCACCCCTCCACTTT | CASSLYRENSPLHF
TRBD2 | - | TRBJ2-2 | TRBV6-4 | TGTGCCAGCAGTGACTCGAGGTTCAGCGGGGGTAGCACCGGGGAGCTGTTTTTT | CASSDSRFSGGSTGELFF
- | - | TRBJ2-7 | TRBV5-1 | TGCGCCAGCAGCGTCACAGGGCCCCACGAGCAGTACTTC | CASSVTGPHEQYF
- | - | TRBJ1-2 | TRBV19 | TGTGCCAGTAGTATCCGCGGAGAGGGGGACTATGGCTACACCTTC | CASSIRGEGDYGYTF
TRBD1 | - | TRBJ2-7 | TRBV30 | TGTGCCTGGAGTGTACTGGGACAGGGGTACGAGCAGTACTTC | CAWSVLGQGYEQYF
- | - | TRBJ2-1 | TRBV10-2 | TGCGCCAGCAGTGAGCCGAGGGATGAGCAGTTCTTC | CASSEPRDEQFF
- | - | TRBJ1-5 | TRBV2 | TGTGCCAGCAGTGAAGGACAGCTTCAGCCCCAGCATTTT | CASSEGQLQPQHF
TRBD1 | - | TRBJ1-5 | TRBV5-1 | TGCGCCAGCAGCTTCGGGACAGGGGGGTATCAGCCCCAGCATTTT | CASSFGTGGYQPQHF
- | - | TRBJ1-2 | TRBV10-2 | TGCGCCAGCAGTGGTCCCGACAGCAACTATGGCTACACCTTC | CASSGPDSNYGYTF
- | - | TRBJ1-4 | TRBV9 | TGTGCCAGCAGCGTAAACACCGGGACACCCAATGAAAAACTGTTTTTT | CASSVNTGTPNEKLFF
- | - | TRBJ1-2 | TRBV9 | TGTGCCAGCGGCCCGGGGGGCTTTTTGGGCTACACCTTC | CASGPGGFLGYTF
- | - | TRBJ1-4 | TRBV27 | TGTGCCAGCAGTGATCACAACAGGGCAAAACTGTTTTTT | CASSDHNRAKLFF
TRBD1 | - | TRBJ2-7 | TRBV6-6 | TGTGCCAGCAGTTATACAGGGGGATACGAGCAGTACTTC | CASSYTGGYEQYF
- | - | TRBJ1-5 | TRBV2 | TGTGCCAGCAGTGAAGCGCACGTTGAGCCCCAGCATTTT | CASSEAHVEPQHF
- | - | TRBJ2-3 | TRBV2 | TGTGCCAGCAGTGAAGCGCGGGGGCTACCCGAGGTAGATACGCAGTATTTT | CASSEARGLPEVDTQYF
- | once | TRBJ1-1 | TRBV6-5 | TGTGCCAGCACCATTGGGGTTGTTGACACTGAAGCTTTCTTT | CASTIGVVDTEAFF
TRBD1 | once | TRBJ1-2 | TRBV10-3 | TGTGCCATCAGTGACCTTGGACAGGGAATCTATGGCTACACCTTC | CAISDLGQGIYGYTF
TRBD1 | - | TRBJ1-2 | TRBV27 | TGTGCCAGCGGCCGAGGGGGCATCGACTATGGCTACACCTTC | CASGRGGIDYGYTF
- | - | TRBJ2-1 | TRBV20-1 | TGCAGTGCTAGGGGCTACAATGAGCAGTTCTTC | CSARGYNEQFF
TRBD1 | - | TRBJ2-2 | TRBV19 | TGTGCCAGTAGTTCAGCCGGGACAGGGGTCGCCGGGGAGCTGTTTTTT | CASSSAGTGVAGELFF
TRBD2 | - | TRBJ2-5 | TRBV20-1 | TGCAGTGCTAGTTTCGGGGGGGGCCGGGGAGAGACCCAGTACTTC | CSASFGGGRGETQYF
- | - | TRBJ2-3 | TRBV19 | TGTGCCAGTATCCAGGGAGGCCAAGCCGGTACGCAGTATTTT | CASIQGGQAGTQYF
TRBD1 | - | TRBJ1-2 | TRBV19 | TGTGCCAGTAGTAGAGGGTGGGGGACAGGACGCGGCTACACCTTC | CASSRGWGTGRGYTF
- | - | TRBJ2-2 | TRBV5-4 | TGTGTCAGCAGCCCGGGTGGCGACACCGGGGAGCTGTTTTTT | CVSSPGGDTGELFF
- | - | TRBJ2-7 | TRBV2 | TGTGCCAGCAATAGCGGCCGAAAAAACGAGCAGTACTTC | CASNSGRKNEQYF
- | - | TRBJ1-2 | TRBV6-5 | TGTGCCAGCAGTTACGAACCCGGGAACTATGGCTACACCTTC | CASSYEPGNYGYTF
- | - | TRBJ1-1 | TRBV6-5 | TGTGCCAGCAGTTACGAAGGGGTGAACACTGAAGCTTTCTTT | CASSYEGVNTEAFF
- | few | TRBJ1-1 | TRBV2 | TGTGCCAGCAGTGAACAGGGGAACACTGAAGCTTTCTTT | CASSEQGNTEAFF
- | once | TRBJ2-7 | TRBV7-9 | TGTGCCAGCAGCTTACCCCACTTGGACAGTGCGAGGAAGACCTACGAGCAGTACTTC | CASSLPHLDSARKTYEQYF
- | - | TRBJ1-5 | TRBV12-3/TRBV12-4 | TGTGCCAGCAGTGAAGGGACTCCCGGGCCCCAGCATTTT | CASSEGTPGPQHF
TRBD1 | once | TRBJ2-7 | TRBV7-2 | TGTGCCAGCAGACGGAACCCGGGACAGGGATACGAGCAGTACTTC | CASRRNPGQGYEQYF
- | - | TRBJ2-1 | TRBV11-2 | TGTGCCAGCGGAAAGGACCGAAGACCTTACGATGAGCAGTTCTTC | CASGKDRRPYDEQFF
TRBD1 | - | TRBJ1-2 | TRBV7-9 | TGTGCCAGCAGCGTGGGACAGGTAAATGGCTACACCTTC | CASSVGQVNGYTF
- | - | TRBJ2-2 | TRBV11-2 | TGTGCCAGCAGCGAAACATCGAACACCGGGGAGCTGTTTTTT | CASSETSNTGELFF
- | - | TRBJ2-7 | TRBV4-2 | TGTGCCAGCAGCCAAGCTGTGGGACAAAACTACGAGCAGTACTTC | CASSQAVGQNYEQYF
- | - | TRBJ2-3 | TRBV23-1 | TGCGCCGCGAGCCCAGGGGAGAGGGCCACAGATACGCAGTATTTT | CAASPGERATDTQYF
- | - | TRBJ1-1 | TRBV6-5 | TGTGCCAGCAGCCGGCAGGGAACTGAAGCTTTCTTT | CASSRQGTEAFF
TRBD1 | once | TRBJ1-2 | TRBV19 | TGTGCCAGTAGGGAGCCCGGGACAGGAGGAAAGGGCTACACCTTC | CASREPGTGGKGYTF
- | once | TRBJ2-2 | TRBV30 | TGTGCCTGGAGTGTACTCTTTGGCGGGGAGCTGTTTTTT | CAWSVLFGGELFF
- | once | TRBJ2-5 | TRBV7-2 | TGTGCCAGCAGCCGAGCGTTTGAGACCCAGTACTTC | CASSRAFETQYF
TRBD1 | - | TRBJ1-1 | TRBV6-6 | TGTGCCAGCTGCACAGGGGTCTCGGCTGAAGCTTTCTTT | CASCTGVSAEAFF
- | once | TRBJ2-7 | TRBV5-4 | TGTGCCAGCAGCCCAACGGGACGAGAGGGATACGAGCAGTACTTC | CASSPTGREGYEQYF
- | - | TRBJ2-7 | TRBV3-1/TRBV3-2 | TGTGCCAGCAGCCAAAGGGTTATTTCTCCCTACGAGCAGTACTTC | CASSQRVISPYEQYF
TRBD1 | - | TRBJ2-2 | TRBV3-1/TRBV3-2 | TGTGCCAGCAGCCGGGGGACAGCGAACACCGGGGAGCTGTTTTTT | CASSRGTANTGELFF
- | once | TRBJ1-6 | TRBV6-5 | TGTGCCAGCAACCCCCAGGGGCTTTCACCCCTCCACTTT | CASNPQGLSPLHF
TRBD1 | - | TRBJ1-6 | TRBV9 | TGTGCCAGCAATGACAGGGGGTTCGGACCCCTCCACTTT | CASNDRGFGPLHF
- | few | TRBJ2-7 | TRBV11-2 | TGTGCCAGCAGCTTAGTTGATAGGGGGACCGTCATCTACGAGCAGTACTTC | CASSLVDRGTVIYEQYF
- | - | TRBJ1-1 | TRBV18 | TGTGCCAGCTCACCACCGGCGGGCCTCCCTGAAGCTTTCTTT | CASSPPAGLPEAFF
- | - | TRBJ2-7 | TRBV5-1 | TGCGCCAGCAGCGCCGGACGGACCTACGAGCAGTACTTC | CASSAGRTYEQYF
- | few | TRBJ2-3 | TRBV29-1 | TGCAGCGTTGGGCACACAGATACGCAGTATTTT | CSVGHTDTQYF
- | once | TRBJ2-2 | TRBV10-1 | TGCGCCAGCAGTCCCAGGGCGAACACCGGGGAGCTGTTTTTT | CASSPRANTGELFF
TRBD1 | - | TRBJ1-4 | TRBV9 | TGTGCCAGCAGCGGATCGGGACAGCCTAATGAAAAACTGTTTTTT | CASSGSGQPNEKLFF
- | once | TRBJ1-4 | TRBV7-8 | TGTGCCAGCAGCTTAGCGCAACGGGGAATAGGTGAAAAACTGTTTTTT | CASSLAQRGIGEKLFF